This TCR beta chain was captured by sequencing in a study of T-cell memory formation after mild COVID-19. Turning to the study itself: Clustering of TCRs was largely donor specific.

One entry per CDR3 protein, called by TCRdb with MiXCR from the 5' RACE reads. The profile covers roughly 130,000 distinct CDR3 sequences, with approximately 17% appearing a single time and approximately 5.2% taken by the ten largest. Germline assignment: CDR1 SGHRS and CDR2 YFSETQ. J was trimmed by 5 bases and V by 0 bases; bases with no gene match: 2. This CDR3 has 14 residues. Whole-study results and caveats: Shrinking CD4+ clones resided mostly in CM and EM, and CD8+ ones in EMRA. Within pre-infection memory, some responding clones were found, suggesting cross-reactive memory joined. While clones contracting from day 15 to 85 were balanced between CD4 and CD8, later expanders leaned CD4+.

Note on this clonotype: Its matching antigen is unknown.

Sample: PBMCs or a T cell subset sorted from them (not recorded which). The chain recombines TRBV5-1 with TRBJ2-1, with 7 bases that match TRBD2. The receptor comes from a man aged 18 to 35 who had mild COVID-19 (a few samples of this study predate the infection). Cell type and time point are not known. Here the CDR3 DNA reads TGCGCCAGCAGCTTGGGGGACTACAACAATGAGCAGTTCTTC. It encodes CASSLGDYNNEQFF.